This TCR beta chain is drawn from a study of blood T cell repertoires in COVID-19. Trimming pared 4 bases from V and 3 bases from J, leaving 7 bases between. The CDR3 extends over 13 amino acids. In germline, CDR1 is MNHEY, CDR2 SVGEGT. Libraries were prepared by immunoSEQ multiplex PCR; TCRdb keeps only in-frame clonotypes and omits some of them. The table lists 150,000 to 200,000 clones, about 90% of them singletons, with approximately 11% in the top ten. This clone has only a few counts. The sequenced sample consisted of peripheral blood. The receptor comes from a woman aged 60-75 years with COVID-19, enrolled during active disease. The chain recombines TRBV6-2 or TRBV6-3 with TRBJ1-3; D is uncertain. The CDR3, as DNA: TGTGCCAGCAGTTCCGCACTTGGAAACACCATATATTTT. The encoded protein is CASSSALGNTIYF.